Below are 26 T cell receptor beta chains sequenced from a single sample in a study of blood T cells in healthy people across ages (dated by TCRdb to the mid-2010s). Receptor amplification or capture employed 5' RACE. The sequencing machine was an Illumina HiSeq 2500. A second PCR of roughly 7 to 11 cycles was performed with a sample-barcoded 5' primer and a J-beta primer mix. TCRdb reran the public reads through fastp at Q25 and MiXCR, keeping productive beta chains. Each CDR3 protein gets just one entry, which takes the most common genes and DNA from the rows behind it. The sample table contains hundreds of thousands of distinct CDR3 sequences; only one count was recorded for approximately 30% of them. The biggest ten clones account for 15% to 18% of the sample. The specimen was blood. Source of these receptors: a woman of 80 years or more in good health.

V gene TRBV20-1 combines with J gene TRBJ2-1; D remains ambiguous. The germline V gene encodes CDR1 DFQATT and CDR2 SNEGSKA (reference sequence). Trimming took off 3 bases at V and 6 bases at J, with 9 bases between the two ends. The CDR3 runs 12 residues. The CDR3 sequence is CSARRKPNEQFF. Here the CDR3 DNA reads TGCAGTGCTAGGAGAAAGCCCAATGAGCAGTTCTTC.

This clonotype has a count of ten or more. This chain connects TRBV27 to TRBJ2-5, with TRBD2 matching over 14 bases. V trimming: 0 bases; J trimming: 1 base; junction bases outside the gene matches: 4. Germline V gives CDR1 MNHEY, CDR2 SMNVEV (reference sequence). CDR3 length: 18 residues. CDR3 protein: CASSLSRLAGGLQETQYF. In nucleotides, the CDR3 is TGTGCCAGCAGTTTATCGCGACTAGCGGGGGGGCTCCAAGAGACCCAGTACTTC.

This clonotype has ten or more counts. The V call is TRBV28, the J call TRBJ1-2; TRBD1 matches 7 bases. V dropped 8 bases and J dropped 2; count of bases not matched to a gene: 5. This CDR3 region has 13 residues. The germline V gene has CDR1 MDHEN and CDR2 SYDVKM. The CDR3 loop reads CASSTGPNYGYTF. The CDR3 nucleotides read TGTGCCAGCTCGACAGGGCCCAACTATGGCTACACCTTC.

V usage is TRBV28 and J usage is TRBJ1-5; a possible D gene is TRBD1 (5 bases). Germline lookup yields CDR1 MDHEN and CDR2 SYDVKM. The CDR3 length is 16 residues. V lost 2 bases, J lost 2 bases, and 13 bases lay in between. Here the CDR3 DNA reads TGTGCCAGCAGTTTACGAGGGGCGATGGGCAATCAGCCCCAGCATTTT. Translating gives CASSLRGAMGNQPQHF. The variable domain in full, with the rest retrieved from reference TRBV28 and TRBJ1-5, is DVKVTQSSRYLVKRTGEKVFLECVQDMDHENMFWYRQDPGLGLRLIYFSYDVKMKEKGDIPEGYSVSREKKERFSLILESASTNQTSMYLCASSLRGAMGNQPQHFGDGTRLSIL.

This clonotype was counted at least ten times. The rearrangement uses TRBV7-2 and TRBJ2-7, with D uncertain. Germline V lookup: CDR1 SGHTA, CDR2 FQGNSA. V dropped 8 bases and J dropped 4 bases, with 21 bases sitting between them. This CDR3 has 15 residues. CDR3 nucleotide sequence: TGTGCCAGCCGCGTCTCGGTTCTGGAATTTTACGAGCAGTACTTC. Translation gives CASRVSVLEFYEQYF.

The chain employs TRBV5-5 and TRBJ2-3; a possible D gene is TRBD2 (5 bases). The V gene's germline CDR1 is SGHKS and CDR2 YYEKEE (reference sequence). V dropped 4 bases and J dropped 2 bases, with 14 bases sitting between them. The CDR3 sequence is 15 residues long. CDR3 nucleotides: TGTGCCAGCAGCCCCGGACTTACCCTCACAGATACGCAGTATTTT. Its translation: CASSPGLTLTDTQYF.

V usage is TRBV29-1 and J usage is TRBJ1-1, with D unresolved. This CDR3 is built from 13 residues. Germline V lookup: CDR1 SQVTM, CDR2 ANQGSEA. The V and J ends lost 3 bases and 4 bases respectively, with 12 bases between them. CDR3 bases: TGCAGCGTTGATCCGTCTATGGGCACTGAAGCTTTCTTT. It yields the protein CSVDPSMGTEAFF.

This clonotype was observed at least ten times. V gene TRBV9 combines with J gene TRBJ2-1, with 10 bases fitting TRBD2. This CDR3 has 16 amino acids. The ends lost 3 bases at V and 7 bases at J; junction bases unmatched: 10. The germline CDR1 and CDR2 sequences are SGDLS and YYNGEE. CDR3 loop: CASSAPRSGGGNEQFF. The CDR3 DNA reads as TGTGCCAGCAGCGCCCCCCGGAGCGGGGGGGGGAATGAGCAGTTCTTC.

This clonotype was found a few times. This chain joins TRBV7-2 and TRBJ2-3, with D perhaps TRBD1 (6 bases). Trimming took 5 bases from V and 5 from J, leaving 8 bases between them. The CDR3 runs 12 residues. Per germline, CDR1 SGHTA and CDR2 FQGNSA. The CDR3 loop reads CASSRRGDTQYF. DNA for the CDR3: TGTGCCAGCAGCCGCAGGGGAGATACGCAGTATTTT.

This clonotype was observed a handful of times. A much larger clone differs from this one at a single base, so this may be a read error. The rearrangement uses TRBV7-9 and TRBJ1-2; TRBD1 is a possible D gene (5 bases). Germline V gene data show CDR1 as SEHNR and CDR2 as FQNEAQ (reference sequence). With 7 bases removed from V and 4 bases from J, the gap between germline ends came to 16 bases. The CDR3 runs 14 residues. The CDR3 reads CASIPAGGRYGYTF. DNA of the CDR3: TGTGCCAGCATCCCGGCCGGGGGTCGCTATGGCTACACCTTC.

This clonotype was recorded many times. The V call is TRBV2, the J call TRBJ1-2; 7 bases line up with TRBD1. The ends lost 6 bases at V and 3 bases at J; junction bases unmatched: 7. Germline V CDR1 and CDR2: SNHLY, FYNNEI. The CDR3 runs 14 residues. The CDR3: CASSRRGRDYGYTF. CDR3 bases: TGTGCCAGCAGCCGGAGGGGGCGCGACTATGGCTACACCTTC.

This clonotype was seen a few times. The V and J genes are TRBV6-5 and TRBJ1-2; the match to TRBD1 covers 9 bases. Germline V lookup: CDR1 MNHEY, CDR2 SVGAGI. The CDR3 runs to 18 residues. V shed 2 bases, J shed 0 bases, and the junction held 10 bases outside the gene matches. CDR3 nucleotides: TGTGCCAGCAGTTACCCTGCCCTAACAGGGGGCACTAACTATGGCTACACCTTC. Its translation: CASSYPALTGGTNYGYTF.

The CDR3 sequence: CASSPQGRFVGELFF. The CDR3 DNA is TGCGCCAGCAGCCCACAGGGACGGTTCGTCGGGGAGCTGTTTTTT. The chain has TRBV5-1 and TRBJ2-2, with D perhaps TRBD1 (6 bases). The CDR3 totals 15 residues. Germline assignment: CDR1 SGHRS and CDR2 YFSETQ. Between the trimmed V and J ends, which lost 4 bases and 7 bases, there was a span of 17 bases.

This clonotype appeared many times. The chain is built from TRBV14 and TRBJ1-2; no reliable D call. The CDR3 contains 13 residues. V was shortened by 1 base and J by 5 bases, with 8 bases between the two germline ends. Germline values: CDR1 SGHDN, CDR2 FVKESK. CDR3 nucleotide sequence: TGTGCCAGCAGCCAAGTCGGAATATATGGCTACACCTTC. Translating gives CASSQVGIYGYTF.

This clonotype occurred a few times. The chain links TRBV28 to TRBJ1-5; TRBD1 agrees at 10 bases. The V and J ends lost 4 bases and 0 bases, in that order; junction bases with no gene match: 3. CDR1 and CDR2 (germline): MDHEN, SYDVKM. This CDR3 region has 16 residues. The CDR3 sequence is CASSSWTGGSNQPQHF. CDR3 in DNA: TGTGCCAGCAGTTCCTGGACAGGGGGTAGCAATCAGCCCCAGCATTTT.

The gene calls are TRBV12-3 or TRBV12-4 and TRBJ1-1; 9 bases agree with TRBD1. Germline trimming cut 8 bases from V and 1 base from J; bases unmatched to any gene: 5. This CDR3 has 14 amino acids. This CDR3 is CASGHRGRNTEAFF. In DNA form, the CDR3 reads TGTGCCAGCGGCCACAGGGGGCGGAACACTGAAGCTTTCTTT.

This clonotype was detected many times. J is TRBJ2-1 and V is TRBV13; possible D gene TRBD2, 6 bases. Trimming took off 4 bases at V and 6 bases at J, with 16 bases between the two ends. This CDR3 has 15 amino acids. Germline-derived CDR1 and CDR2 are PRHDT and FYEKMQ (reference sequence). This chain's CDR3 is CASSSRGTVLNEQFF. The DNA of the CDR3 is TGTGCCAGCAGCTCCCGGGGGACCGTACTCAATGAGCAGTTCTTC.

This clonotype was counted between two and nine times. The J gene is TRBJ2-2, the V gene TRBV7-2, with 11 bases matching TRBD1. CDR3 length: 15 residues. The germline CDR1 and CDR2 sequences are SGHTA and FQGNSA. J was trimmed by 6 bases and V by 4 bases; bases with no gene match: 4. CDR3 sequence (DNA): TGTGCCAGCAGCTCCCGGACAGGGGGCGCCGGGGAGCTGTTTTTT. This sequence encodes CASSSRTGGAGELFF.

The genes are TRBV6-6 and TRBJ2-7; D tentatively reads TRBD1 or TRBD2 (6 bases each). CDR1 and CDR2 (germline): MNHNY, SVGAGI (reference sequence). V dropped 7 bases and J dropped 2 bases, with 15 bases sitting between them. This CDR3 region has 14 residues. CDR3 sequence: CASTIGRGAYEQYF. CDR3 nucleotides: TGTGCCAGCACCATAGGAAGGGGGGCCTACGAGCAGTACTTC.

This clonotype was counted ten times or more. This rearrangement joins TRBV20-1 to TRBJ2-7; 13 positions agree with TRBD2. CDR1 and CDR2 (germline): DFQATT, SNEGSKA (reference sequence). V lost 0 bases, J lost 7 bases, and 12 bases stayed unmatched. The length of the CDR3 is 17 residues. The CDR3 is CSARDMRLAGGVDEQYF. The CDR3 DNA is TGCAGTGCTAGAGATATGAGACTAGCGGGGGGAGTCGATGAGCAGTACTTC.

The rearrangement uses TRBV9 and TRBJ2-1; 7 nucleotides match TRBD2. After removal of 2 bases from V and 8 bases from J, the junction contained 13 bases not matched to a gene. This CDR3 contains 16 residues. CDR1 and CDR2 (germline): SGDLS, YYNGEE. This chain's CDR3 is CASSVLRGVDYDEQFF. The CDR3 DNA reads as TGTGCCAGCAGCGTCCTCCGGGGGGTAGATTACGATGAGCAGTTCTTC.

This clonotype has at least ten counts. The chain employs TRBV10-3 and TRBJ2-7; D may match TRBD1 or TRBD2 (5 bases each). Trimming shortened V by 2 bases and J by 9 bases, and 20 bases separated the two germline ends. Germline loops: CDR1 ENHRY, CDR2 SYGVKD. This CDR3 region has 15 residues. The CDR3 DNA follows: TGTGCCATCAGTGAGGCGAGGGGCAGGACGGGTGTGCAGTACTTC. This gives the protein CAISEARGRTGVQYF.

The J gene is TRBJ1-5, the V gene TRBV20-1; no clear D. The CDR3 length is 15 residues. CDR1 is DFQATT, CDR2 SNEGSKA, per germline (reference sequence). Trimming cost V 4 bases and J 4 bases, with 17 bases left between them. DNA for the CDR3: TGCAGTGCTAATCGTCTTCCTGAGGCAAATCAGCCCCAGCATTTT. This gives the protein CSANRLPEANQPQHF.

CDR3 amino acids: CASSCTDYEQYV. In nucleotides, the CDR3 is TGTGCCAGCAGCTGTACAGATTACGAGCAGTACGTC. The V gene is TRBV7-2, the J gene TRBJ2-7; D is unresolved. Trimming shortened V by 4 bases and J by 4 bases, and 8 bases separated the two germline ends. Germline V lookup: CDR1 SGHTA, CDR2 FQGNSA. This CDR3 comprises 12 residues.

This clonotype appeared many times. The chain joins TRBV20-1 to TRBJ2-5; 9 bases match TRBD2. Germline values: CDR1 DFQATT, CDR2 SNEGSKA (reference sequence). CDR3 length: 15 residues. Trimming cost V 4 bases and J 5 bases; bases outside gene matches: 11. The CDR3 here is CSATLSGGYAETQYF. CDR3 nucleotide sequence: TGCAGTGCTACCCTTAGCGGGGGATACGCCGAGACCCAGTACTTC.

The chain employs TRBV6-6 and TRBJ2-5; 11 nucleotides agree with TRBD2. Germline V gene data show CDR1 as MNHNY and CDR2 as SVGAGI (reference sequence). V was pared by 8 bases and J by 5 bases, with 7 bases of the junction left unmatched. This CDR3 region has 14 residues. The CDR3 DNA reads as TGTGCCAGCGGATTAGCGGGGGGGCCCGAGACCCAGTACTTC. Encoded protein: CASGLAGGPETQYF.